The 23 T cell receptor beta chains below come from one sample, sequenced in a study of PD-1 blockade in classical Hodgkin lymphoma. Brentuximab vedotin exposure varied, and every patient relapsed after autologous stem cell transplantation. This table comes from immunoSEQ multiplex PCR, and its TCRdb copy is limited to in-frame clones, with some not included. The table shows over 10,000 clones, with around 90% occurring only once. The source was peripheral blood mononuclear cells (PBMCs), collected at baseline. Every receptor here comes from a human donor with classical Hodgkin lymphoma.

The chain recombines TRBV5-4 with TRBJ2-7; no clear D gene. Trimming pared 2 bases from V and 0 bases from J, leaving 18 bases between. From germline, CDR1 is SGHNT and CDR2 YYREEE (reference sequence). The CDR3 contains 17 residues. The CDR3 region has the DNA TGTGCCAGCAGCTTTAAGGCCGCCACCCGACGCTCCTACGAGCAGTACTTC. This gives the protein CASSFKAATRRSYEQYF.

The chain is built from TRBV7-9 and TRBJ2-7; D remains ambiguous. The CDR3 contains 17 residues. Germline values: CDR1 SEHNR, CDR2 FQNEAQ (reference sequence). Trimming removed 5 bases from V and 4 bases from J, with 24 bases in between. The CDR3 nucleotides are TGTGCCAGCAGCCGTTCGGCGGACCCCGACCCGAGGTACGAGCAGTACTTC. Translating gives CASSRSADPDPRYEQYF.

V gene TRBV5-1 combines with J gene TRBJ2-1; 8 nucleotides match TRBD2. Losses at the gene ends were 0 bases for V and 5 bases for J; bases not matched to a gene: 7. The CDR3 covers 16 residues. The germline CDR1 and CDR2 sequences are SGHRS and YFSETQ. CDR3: CASSLAGRAGDNEQFF. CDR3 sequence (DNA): TGCGCCAGCAGCTTGGCCGGGAGGGCCGGGGACAATGAGCAGTTCTTC. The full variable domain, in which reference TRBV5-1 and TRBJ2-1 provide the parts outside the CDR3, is KAGVTQTPRYLIKTRGQQVTLSCSPISGHRSVSWYQQTPGQGLQFLFEYFSETQRNKGNFPGRFSGRQFSNSRSEMNVSTLELGDSALYLCASSLAGRAGDNEQFFGPGTRLTVL.

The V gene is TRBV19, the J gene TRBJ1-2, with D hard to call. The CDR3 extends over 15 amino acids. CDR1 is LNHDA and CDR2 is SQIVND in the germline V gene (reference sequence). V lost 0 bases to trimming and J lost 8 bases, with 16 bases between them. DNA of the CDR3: TGTGCCAGTAGTATAGACGGACGAATGGTTATCGGCTACACCTTC. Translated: CASSIDGRMVIGYTF.

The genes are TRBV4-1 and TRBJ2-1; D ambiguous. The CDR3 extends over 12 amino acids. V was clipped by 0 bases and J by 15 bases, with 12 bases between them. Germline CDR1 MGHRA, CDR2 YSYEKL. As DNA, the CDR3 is TGCGCCAGCAGCCAAGATGGGTTCAGTCCGTTCTTC. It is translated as CASSQDGFSPFF.

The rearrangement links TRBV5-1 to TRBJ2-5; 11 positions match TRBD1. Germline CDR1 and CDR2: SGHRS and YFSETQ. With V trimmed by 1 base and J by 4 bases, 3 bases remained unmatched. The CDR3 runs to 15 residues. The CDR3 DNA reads TGCGCCAGCAGCTTGATGGGACAGGGGGGAGAGACCCAGTACTTC. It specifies CASSLMGQGGETQYF.

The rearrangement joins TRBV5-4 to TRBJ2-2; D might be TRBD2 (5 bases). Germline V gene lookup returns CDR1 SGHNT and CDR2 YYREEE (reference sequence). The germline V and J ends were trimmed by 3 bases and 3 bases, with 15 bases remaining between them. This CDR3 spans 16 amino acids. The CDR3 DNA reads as TGTGCCAGCAGCTCCTTACACAAGGGAGACACCGGGGAGCTGTTTTTT. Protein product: CASSSLHKGDTGELFF.

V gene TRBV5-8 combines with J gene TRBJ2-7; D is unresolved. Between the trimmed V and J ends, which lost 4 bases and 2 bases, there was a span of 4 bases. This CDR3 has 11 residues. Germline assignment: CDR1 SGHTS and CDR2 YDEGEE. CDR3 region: CASSPAYEQYF. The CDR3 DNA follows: TGTGCCAGCAGCCCGGCCTACGAGCAGTACTTC.

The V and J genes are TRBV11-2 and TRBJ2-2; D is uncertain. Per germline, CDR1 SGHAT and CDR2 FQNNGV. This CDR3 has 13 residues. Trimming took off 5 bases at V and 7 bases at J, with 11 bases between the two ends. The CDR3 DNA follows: TGTGCCAGCAGCATGACTTTTTACGGGGAGCTGTTTTTT. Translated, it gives CASSMTFYGELFF.

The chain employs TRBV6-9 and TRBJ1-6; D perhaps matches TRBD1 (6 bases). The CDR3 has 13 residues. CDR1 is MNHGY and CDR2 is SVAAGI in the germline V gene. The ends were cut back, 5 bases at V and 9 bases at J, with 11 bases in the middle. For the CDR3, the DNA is TGTGCCAGCAGTCGGGGGGCGAGTTCACCCCTCCACTTT. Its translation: CASSRGASSPLHF.

CDR3 in amino acids: CATSRDGGYEQYF. CDR3 bases: TGTGCCACCAGCAGAGATGGGGGTTACGAGCAGTACTTC. This chain links TRBV15 with TRBJ2-7; D tentatively reads TRBD1 or TRBD2 (5 bases each). V was cut by 0 bases and J by 4 bases, with 7 bases left in between. The CDR3 contains 13 residues. Germline CDR1 reads LNHNV; CDR2 reads YYDKDF (reference sequence).

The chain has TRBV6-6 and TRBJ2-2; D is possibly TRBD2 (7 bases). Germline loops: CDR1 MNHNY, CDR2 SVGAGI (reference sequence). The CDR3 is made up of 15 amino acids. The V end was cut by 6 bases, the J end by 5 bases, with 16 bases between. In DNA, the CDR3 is TGTGCCAGCAGATTTAGGGGGGGCGCGACCGGGGAGCTGTTTTTT. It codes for CASRFRGGATGELFF.

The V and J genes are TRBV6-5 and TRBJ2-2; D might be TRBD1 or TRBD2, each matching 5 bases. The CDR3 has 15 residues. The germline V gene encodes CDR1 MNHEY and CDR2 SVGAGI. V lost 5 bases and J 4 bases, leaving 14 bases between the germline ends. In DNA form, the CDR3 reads TGTGCCAGCAGTAGGCCGTCGGGGCTCACCGGGGAGCTGTTTTTT. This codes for CASSRPSGLTGELFF.

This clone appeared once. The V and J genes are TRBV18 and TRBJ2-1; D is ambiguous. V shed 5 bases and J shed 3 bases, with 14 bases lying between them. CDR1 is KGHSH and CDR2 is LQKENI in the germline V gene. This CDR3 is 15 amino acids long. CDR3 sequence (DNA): TGTGCCAGCTCAAGGGCCATGGGTTACTACAATGAGCAGTTCTTC. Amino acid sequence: CASSRAMGYYNEQFF.

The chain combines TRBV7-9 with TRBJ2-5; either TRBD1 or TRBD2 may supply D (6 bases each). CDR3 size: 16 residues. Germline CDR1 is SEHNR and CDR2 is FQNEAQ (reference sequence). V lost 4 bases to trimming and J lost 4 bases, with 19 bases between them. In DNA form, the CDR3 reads TGTGCCAGCAGCTCCCTTGGAGGGGGGCACCGAGAGACCCAGTACTTC. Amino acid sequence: CASSSLGGGHRETQYF.

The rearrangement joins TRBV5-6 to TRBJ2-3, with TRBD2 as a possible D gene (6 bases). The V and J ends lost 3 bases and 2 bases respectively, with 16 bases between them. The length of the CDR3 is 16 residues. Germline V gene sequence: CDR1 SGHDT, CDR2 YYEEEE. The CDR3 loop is CASSSRRDFYTDTQYF. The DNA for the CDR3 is TGTGCCAGCAGCTCCCGCCGGGACTTCTACACAGATACGCAGTATTTT.

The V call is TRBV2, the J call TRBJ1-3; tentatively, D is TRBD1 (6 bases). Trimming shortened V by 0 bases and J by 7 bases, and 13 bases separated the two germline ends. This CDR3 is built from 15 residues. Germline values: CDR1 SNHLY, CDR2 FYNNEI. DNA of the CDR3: TGTGCCAGCAGTGAAGCTGGGGGCGGAGTGAACACCATATATTTT. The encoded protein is CASSEAGGGVNTIYF.

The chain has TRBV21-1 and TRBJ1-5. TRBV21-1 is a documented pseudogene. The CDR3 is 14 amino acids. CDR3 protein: CASSKGGRPQPQHF. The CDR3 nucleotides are TGTGCCAGCAGCAAAGGGGGGAGACCGCAGCCCCAGCATTTT.

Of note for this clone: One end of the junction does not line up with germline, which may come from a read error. CDR3 bases: TGTGCCAGCAGTAAGGCGACGGGAGAGGAACACCGGGGAGCTGTTTTT. Translating it yields CASSKATGEEHRGAVF. The chain is built from TRBV2 and TRBJ2-2; D is perhaps TRBD2 (6 bases). This CDR3 is 16 amino acids long. Germline CDR1 SNHLY, CDR2 FYNNEI.

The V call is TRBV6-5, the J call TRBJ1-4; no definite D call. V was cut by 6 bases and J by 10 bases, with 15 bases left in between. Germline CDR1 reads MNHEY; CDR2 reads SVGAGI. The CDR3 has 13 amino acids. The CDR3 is CASSREARRKLFF. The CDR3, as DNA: TGTGCCAGCAGCCGTGAAGCACGACGAAAACTGTTTTTT.

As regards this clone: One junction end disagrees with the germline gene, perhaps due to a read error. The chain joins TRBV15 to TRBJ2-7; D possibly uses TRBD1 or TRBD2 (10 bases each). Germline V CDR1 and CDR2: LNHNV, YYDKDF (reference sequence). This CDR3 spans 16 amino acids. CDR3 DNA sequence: TGTGCCACCAGGAGAGCGGGGGGGACAGGGGTAAAGGAGCAGTACTTC. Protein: CATRRAGGTGVKEQYF. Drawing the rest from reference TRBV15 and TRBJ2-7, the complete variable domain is DAMVIQNPRYQVTQFGKPVTLSCSQTLNHNVMYWYQQKSSQAPKLLFHYYDKDFNNEADTPDNFQSRRPNTSFCFLDIRSPGLGDTAMYLCATRRAGGTGVKEQYFGPGTRLTVT.

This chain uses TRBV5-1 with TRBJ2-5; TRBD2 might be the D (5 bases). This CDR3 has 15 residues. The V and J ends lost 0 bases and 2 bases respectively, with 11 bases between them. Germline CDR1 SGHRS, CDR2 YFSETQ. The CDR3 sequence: CASSLGYSGQETQYF. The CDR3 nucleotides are TGCGCCAGCAGCTTGGGATACAGCGGACAAGAGACCCAGTACTTC. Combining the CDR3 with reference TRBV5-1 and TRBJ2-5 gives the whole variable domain KAGVTQTPRYLIKTRGQQVTLSCSPISGHRSVSWYQQTPGQGLQFLFEYFSETQRNKGNFPGRFSGRQFSNSRSEMNVSTLELGDSALYLCASSLGYSGQETQYFGPGTRLLVL.

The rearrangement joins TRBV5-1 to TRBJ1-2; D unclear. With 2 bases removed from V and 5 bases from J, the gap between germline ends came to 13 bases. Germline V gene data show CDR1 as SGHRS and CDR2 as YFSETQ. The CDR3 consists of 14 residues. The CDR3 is CASSLGSGEYGYTF. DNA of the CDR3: TGCGCCAGCAGCTTAGGATCCGGGGAGTATGGCTACACCTTC.